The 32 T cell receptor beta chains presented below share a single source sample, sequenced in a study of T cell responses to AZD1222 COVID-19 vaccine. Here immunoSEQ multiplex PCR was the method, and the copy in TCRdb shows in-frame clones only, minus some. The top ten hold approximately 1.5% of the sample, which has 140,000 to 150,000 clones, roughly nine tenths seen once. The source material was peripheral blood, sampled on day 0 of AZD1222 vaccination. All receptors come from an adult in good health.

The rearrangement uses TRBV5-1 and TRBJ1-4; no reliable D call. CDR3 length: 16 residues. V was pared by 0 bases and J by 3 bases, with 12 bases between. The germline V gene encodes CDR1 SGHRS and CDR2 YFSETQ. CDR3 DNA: TGCGCCAGCAGCTTGGAGCATAGAAACCCTAATGAAAAACTGTTTTTT. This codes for CASSLEHRNPNEKLFF. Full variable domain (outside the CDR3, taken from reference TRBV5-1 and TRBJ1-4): KAGVTQTPRYLIKTRGQQVTLSCSPISGHRSVSWYQQTPGQGLQFLFEYFSETQRNKGNFPGRFSGRQFSNSRSEMNVSTLELGDSALYLCASSLEHRNPNEKLFFGSGTQLSVL.

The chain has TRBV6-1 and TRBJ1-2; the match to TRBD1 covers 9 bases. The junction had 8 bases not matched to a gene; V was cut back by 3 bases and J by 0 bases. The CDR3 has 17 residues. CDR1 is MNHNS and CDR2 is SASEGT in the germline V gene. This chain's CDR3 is CASSDSYRGPANYGYTF. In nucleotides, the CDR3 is TGTGCCAGCAGTGACAGCTACAGGGGGCCCGCTAACTATGGCTACACCTTC.

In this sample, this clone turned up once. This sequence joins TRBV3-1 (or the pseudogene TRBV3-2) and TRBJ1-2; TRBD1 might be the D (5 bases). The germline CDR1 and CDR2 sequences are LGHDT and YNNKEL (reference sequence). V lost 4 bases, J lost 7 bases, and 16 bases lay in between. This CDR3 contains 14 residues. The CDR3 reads CASSPGTTASGYTF. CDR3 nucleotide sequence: TGTGCCAGCAGCCCGGGGACTACAGCAAGTGGCTACACCTTC.

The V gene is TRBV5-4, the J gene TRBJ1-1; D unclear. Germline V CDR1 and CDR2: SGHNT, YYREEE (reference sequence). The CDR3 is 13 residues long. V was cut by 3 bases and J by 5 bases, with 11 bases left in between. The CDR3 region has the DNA TGTGCCAGCAGCTCGACATCGGGGACTGAAGCTTTCTTT. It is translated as CASSSTSGTEAFF.

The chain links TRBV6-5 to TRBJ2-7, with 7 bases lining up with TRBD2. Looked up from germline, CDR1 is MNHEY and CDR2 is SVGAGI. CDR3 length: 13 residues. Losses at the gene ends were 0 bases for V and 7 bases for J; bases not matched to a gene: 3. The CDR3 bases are TGTGCCAGCAGTTACTCGAGTAGCGGGGAGCAGTACTTC. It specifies CASSYSSSGEQYF.

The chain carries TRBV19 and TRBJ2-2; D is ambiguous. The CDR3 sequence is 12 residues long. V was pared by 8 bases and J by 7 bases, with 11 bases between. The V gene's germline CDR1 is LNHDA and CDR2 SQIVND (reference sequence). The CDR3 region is CASGLPVGELFF. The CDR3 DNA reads TGTGCCAGTGGTCTTCCGGTCGGGGAGCTGTTTTTT.

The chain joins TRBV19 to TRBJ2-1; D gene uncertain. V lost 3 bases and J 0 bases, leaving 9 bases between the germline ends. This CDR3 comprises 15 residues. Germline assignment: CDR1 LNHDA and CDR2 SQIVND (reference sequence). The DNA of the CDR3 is TGTGCCAGTAGTATGTGGAGCAGCTCCTACAATGAGCAGTTCTTC. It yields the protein CASSMWSSSYNEQFF.

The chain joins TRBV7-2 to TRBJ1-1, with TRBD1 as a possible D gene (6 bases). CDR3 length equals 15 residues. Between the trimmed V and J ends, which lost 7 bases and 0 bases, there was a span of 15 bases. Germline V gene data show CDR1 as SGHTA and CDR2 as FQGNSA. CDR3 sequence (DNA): TGTGCCAGCAACTCCCCCGGGGGCATGAACACTGAAGCTTTCTTT. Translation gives CASNSPGGMNTEAFF. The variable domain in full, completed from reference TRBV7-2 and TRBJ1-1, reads GAGVSQSPSNKVTEKGKDVELRCDPISGHTALYWYRQSLGQGLEFLIYFQGNSAPDKSGLPSDRFSAERTGGSVSTLTIQRTQQEDSAVYLCASNSPGGMNTEAFFGQGTRLTVV.

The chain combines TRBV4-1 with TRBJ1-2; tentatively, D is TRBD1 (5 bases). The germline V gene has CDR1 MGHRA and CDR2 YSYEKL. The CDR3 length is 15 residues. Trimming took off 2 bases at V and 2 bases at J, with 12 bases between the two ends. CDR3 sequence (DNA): TGCGCCAGCAGCCAACCGACAGACAGAAACTATGGCTACACCTTC. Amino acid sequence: CASSQPTDRNYGYTF.

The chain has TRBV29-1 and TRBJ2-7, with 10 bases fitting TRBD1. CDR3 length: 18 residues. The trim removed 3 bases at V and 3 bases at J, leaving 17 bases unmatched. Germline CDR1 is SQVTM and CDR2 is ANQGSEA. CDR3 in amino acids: CSVEWDRGLSRGHYEQYF. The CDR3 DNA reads TGCAGCGTTGAGTGGGACAGGGGACTATCTAGAGGGCACTACGAGCAGTACTTC.

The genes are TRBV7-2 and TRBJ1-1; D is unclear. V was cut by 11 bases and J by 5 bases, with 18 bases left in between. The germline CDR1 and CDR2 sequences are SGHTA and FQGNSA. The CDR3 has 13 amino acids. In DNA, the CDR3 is TGTGCCTGCGCCGGAAGTGGGAGTACTGAAGCTTTCTTT. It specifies CACAGSGSTEAFF.

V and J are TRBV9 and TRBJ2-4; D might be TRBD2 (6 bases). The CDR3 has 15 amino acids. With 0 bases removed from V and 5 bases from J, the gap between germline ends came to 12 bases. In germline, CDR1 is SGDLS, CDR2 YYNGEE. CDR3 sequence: CASSVGGLPQNIQYF. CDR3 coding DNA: TGTGCCAGCAGCGTAGGCGGACTACCCCAAAACATTCAGTACTTC.

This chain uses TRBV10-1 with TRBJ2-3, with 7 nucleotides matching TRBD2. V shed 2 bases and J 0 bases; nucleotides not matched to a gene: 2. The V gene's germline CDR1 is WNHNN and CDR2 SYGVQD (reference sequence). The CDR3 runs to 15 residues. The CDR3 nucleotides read TGCGCCAGCAGTGAGGGACTAGAGAGCACAGATACGCAGTATTTT. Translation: CASSEGLESTDTQYF.

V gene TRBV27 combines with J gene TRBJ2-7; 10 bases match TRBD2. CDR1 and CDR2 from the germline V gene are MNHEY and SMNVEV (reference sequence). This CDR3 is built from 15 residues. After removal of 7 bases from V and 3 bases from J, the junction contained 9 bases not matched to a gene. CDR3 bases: TGTGCCAGCAACACCAAGCGGGGGGGACTCTACGAGCAGTACTTC. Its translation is CASNTKRGGLYEQYF.

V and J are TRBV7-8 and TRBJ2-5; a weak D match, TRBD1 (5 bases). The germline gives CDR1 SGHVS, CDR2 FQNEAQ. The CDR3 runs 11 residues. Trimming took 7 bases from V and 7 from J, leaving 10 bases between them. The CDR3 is CASTPRVTQYF. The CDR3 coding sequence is TGTGCCAGCACCCCCAGGGTGACCCAGTACTTC.

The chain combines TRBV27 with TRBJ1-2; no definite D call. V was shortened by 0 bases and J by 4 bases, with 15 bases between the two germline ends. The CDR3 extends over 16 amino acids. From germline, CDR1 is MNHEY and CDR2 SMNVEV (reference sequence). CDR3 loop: CASSLSIGNLGYGYTF. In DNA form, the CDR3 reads TGTGCCAGCAGTTTATCGATCGGGAATTTGGGCTATGGCTACACCTTC.

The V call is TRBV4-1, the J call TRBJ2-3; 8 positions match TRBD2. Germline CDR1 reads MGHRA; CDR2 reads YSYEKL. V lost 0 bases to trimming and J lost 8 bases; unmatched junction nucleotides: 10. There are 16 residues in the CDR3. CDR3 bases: TGCGCCAGCAGCCAAGATAGAACTAGCGGTGAGGGTACGCAGTATTTT. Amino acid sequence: CASSQDRTSGEGTQYF.

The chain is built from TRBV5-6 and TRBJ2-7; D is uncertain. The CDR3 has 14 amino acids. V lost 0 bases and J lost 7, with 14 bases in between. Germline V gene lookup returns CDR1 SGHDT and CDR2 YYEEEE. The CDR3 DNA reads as TGTGCCAGCAGCTTGGACCTCAGATTAGGTGAGCAGTACTTC. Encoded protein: CASSLDLRLGEQYF. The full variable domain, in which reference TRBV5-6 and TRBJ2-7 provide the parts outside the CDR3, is DAGVTQSPTHLIKTRGQQVTLRCSPKSGHDTVSWYQQALGQGPQFIFQYYEEEERQRGNFPDRFSGHQFPNYSSELNVNALLLGDSALYLCASSLDLRLGEQYFGPGTRLTVT.

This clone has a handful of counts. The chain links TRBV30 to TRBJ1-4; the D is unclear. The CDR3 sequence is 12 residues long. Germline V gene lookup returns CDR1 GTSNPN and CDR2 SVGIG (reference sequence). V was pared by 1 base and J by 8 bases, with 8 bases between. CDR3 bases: TGTGCCTGGAGTGCTATCAAGGAAAAACTGTTTTTT. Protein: CAWSAIKEKLFF.

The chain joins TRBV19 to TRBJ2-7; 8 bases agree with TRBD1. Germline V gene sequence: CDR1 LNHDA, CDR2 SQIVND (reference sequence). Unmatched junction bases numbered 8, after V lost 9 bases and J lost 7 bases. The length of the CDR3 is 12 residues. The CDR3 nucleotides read TGTGCCAGCGACAGGGGCGCTGGGGAGCAGTACTTC. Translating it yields CASDRGAGEQYF.

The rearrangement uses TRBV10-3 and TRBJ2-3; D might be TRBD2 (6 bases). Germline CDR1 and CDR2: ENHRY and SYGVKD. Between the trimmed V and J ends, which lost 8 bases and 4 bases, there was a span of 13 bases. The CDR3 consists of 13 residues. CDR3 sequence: CAISSDDADTQYF. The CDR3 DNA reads TGTGCCATCTCTAGCGACGACGCAGATACGCAGTATTTT.

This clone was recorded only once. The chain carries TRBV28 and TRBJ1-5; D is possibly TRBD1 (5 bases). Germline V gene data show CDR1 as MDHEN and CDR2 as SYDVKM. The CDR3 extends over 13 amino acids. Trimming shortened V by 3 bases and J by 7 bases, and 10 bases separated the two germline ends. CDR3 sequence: CASSFGREQPQHF. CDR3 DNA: TGTGCCAGCAGTTTCGGCAGGGAACAGCCCCAGCATTTT.

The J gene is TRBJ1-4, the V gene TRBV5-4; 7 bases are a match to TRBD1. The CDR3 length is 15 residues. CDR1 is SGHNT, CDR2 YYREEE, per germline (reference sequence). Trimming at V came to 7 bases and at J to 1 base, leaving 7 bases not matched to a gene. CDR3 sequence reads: CASGKNRGTNEKLFF. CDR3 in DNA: TGTGCCAGCGGCAAGAACAGGGGAACTAATGAAAAACTGTTTTTT. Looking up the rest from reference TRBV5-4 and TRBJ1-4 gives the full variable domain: ETGVTQSPTHLIKTRGQQVTLRCSSQSGHNTVSWYQQALGQGPQFIFQYYREEENGRGNFPPRFSGLQFPNYSSELNVNALELDDSALYLCASGKNRGTNEKLFFGSGTQLSVL.

The CDR3 DNA is TGTGCCAGCAGTTTGGTGGGGGGTAGGCAGCCCCAGCATTTT. Translating gives CASSLVGGRQPQHF. The rearrangement uses TRBV27 and TRBJ1-5; D is perhaps TRBD1 (5 bases). The CDR3 spans 14 residues. Germline V lookup: CDR1 MNHEY, CDR2 SMNVEV (reference sequence). V was cut by 3 bases and J by 7 bases, with 13 bases left in between.

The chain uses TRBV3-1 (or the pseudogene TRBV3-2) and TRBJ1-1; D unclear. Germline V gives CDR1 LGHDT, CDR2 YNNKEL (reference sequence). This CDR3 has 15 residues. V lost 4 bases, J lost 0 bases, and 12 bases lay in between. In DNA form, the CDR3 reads TGTGCCAGCAGCCCCGGGCGGAGGCTGAACACTGAAGCTTTCTTT. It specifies CASSPGRRLNTEAFF.

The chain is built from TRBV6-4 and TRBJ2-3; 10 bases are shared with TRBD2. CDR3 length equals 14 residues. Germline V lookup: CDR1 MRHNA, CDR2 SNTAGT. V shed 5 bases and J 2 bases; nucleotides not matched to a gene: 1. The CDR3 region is CASSSGGATDTQYF. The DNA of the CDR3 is TGTGCCAGCAGTAGCGGGGGGGCCACAGATACGCAGTATTTT.

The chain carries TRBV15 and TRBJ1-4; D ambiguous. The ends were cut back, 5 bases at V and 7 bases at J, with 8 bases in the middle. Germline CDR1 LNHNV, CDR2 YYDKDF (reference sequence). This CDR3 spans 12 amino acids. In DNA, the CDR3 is TGTGCCACCAGCCGCCGGGCTGAAAAACTGTTTTTT. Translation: CATSRRAEKLFF.

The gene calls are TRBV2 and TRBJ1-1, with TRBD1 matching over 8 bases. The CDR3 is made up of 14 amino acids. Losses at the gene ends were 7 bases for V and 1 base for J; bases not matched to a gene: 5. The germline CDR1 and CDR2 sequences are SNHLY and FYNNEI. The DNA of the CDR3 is TGTGCCAGCATCACGGGACAGGAGAACACTGAAGCTTTCTTT. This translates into CASITGQENTEAFF.

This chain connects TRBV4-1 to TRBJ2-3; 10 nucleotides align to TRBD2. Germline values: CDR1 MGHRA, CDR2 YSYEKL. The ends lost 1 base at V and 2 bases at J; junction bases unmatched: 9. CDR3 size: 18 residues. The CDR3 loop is CASSQATSGDTYTDTQYF. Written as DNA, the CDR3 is TGCGCCAGCAGCCAAGCAACTAGCGGGGACACCTACACAGATACGCAGTATTTT.

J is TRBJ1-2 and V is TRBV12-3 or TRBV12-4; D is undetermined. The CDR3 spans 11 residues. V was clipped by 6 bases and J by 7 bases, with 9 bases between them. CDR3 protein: CASSAWSGYTF. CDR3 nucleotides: TGTGCCAGCAGCGCGTGGAGTGGCTACACCTTC.

The CDR3, as DNA: TGTGCCAGCAGCGTCCTAGCGGGAGTTGGTTACGAGCAGTACTTC. Translation gives CASSVLAGVGYEQYF. This chain uses TRBV9 with TRBJ2-7; TRBD2 matches 10 bases. The V and J ends lost 2 bases and 4 bases, in that order; junction bases with no gene match: 6. The V gene's germline CDR1 is SGDLS and CDR2 YYNGEE. The CDR3 length is 15 residues.

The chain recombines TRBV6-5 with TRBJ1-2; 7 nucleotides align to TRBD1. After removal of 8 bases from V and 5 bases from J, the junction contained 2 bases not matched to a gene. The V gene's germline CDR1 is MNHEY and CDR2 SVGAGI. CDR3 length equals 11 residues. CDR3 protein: CASWTGYGYTF. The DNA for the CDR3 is TGTGCCAGCTGGACAGGTTATGGCTACACCTTC.